One sample yielded the 4 T cell receptor beta chains listed below, sequenced in a study of a mutant IDH1 vaccine in newly diagnosed glioma. The assay was immunoSEQ multiplex PCR, and TCRdb's table has in-frame clones only and misses some. The table includes more than 55,000 clones, about 81% detected once. Stated time point: week 23, last vaccination. Every vaccination contained 300 ug of the mutant IDH1 20-mer peptide and was paired with topical imiquimod. These receptors have no identified antigens. The sample was PBMCs, taken from a glioma patient whose treatment included an IDH1 peptide vaccine. These receptors all come from a woman aged 40 to 50 with glioma. Some clones in this sample may be carry-over from other donors' samples.

This chain uses TRBV27 with TRBJ2-7, with TRBD1 identical over 7 bases. CDR1 and CDR2 (germline): MNHEY, SMNVEV (reference sequence). Trimming removed 10 bases from V and 2 bases from J; junction bases left unmatched: 14. The CDR3 sequence is 15 residues long. The CDR3 nucleotides are TGTGCCACCGAATCAGGCCGGGACAGCGCCTACGAGCAGTACTTC. Residues: CATESGRDSAYEQYF.

This rearrangement joins TRBV6-1 to TRBJ1-2, with a possible D match to TRBD1 (6 bases). Germline values: CDR1 MNHNS, CDR2 SASEGT. The CDR3 spans 15 residues. V was shortened by 1 base and J by 5 bases, with 14 bases between the two germline ends. The CDR3 region has the DNA TGTGCCAGCAGTGAAGGGTACGGGCAGGGGTATGGCTACACCTTC. Translated: CASSEGYGQGYGYTF.

This clone has a handful of counts. This chain uses TRBV9 with TRBJ2-7, with TRBD2 as a possible D gene (5 bases). CDR1 is SGDLS, CDR2 YYNGEE, per germline. The CDR3 totals 15 residues. V lost 3 bases to trimming and J lost 4 bases, with 17 bases between them. The CDR3 bases are TGTGCCAGCAGCGCTAGCCCCTCCGGACCTTACGAGCAGTACTTC. Protein: CASSASPSGPYEQYF.

The V and J genes are TRBV14 and TRBJ2-1; TRBD2 matches at 9 bases. V lost 1 base to trimming and J lost 9 bases; unmatched junction nucleotides: 4. CDR1 is SGHDN, CDR2 FVKESK, per germline. The CDR3 contains 14 residues. The chain's CDR3 is CASSQGERGVEQFF. CDR3 sequence (DNA): TGTGCCAGCAGCCAAGGGGAGCGGGGGGTTGAGCAGTTCTTC.